This T cell receptor beta chain is from a study of STAT5B mutations in CD4+ large granular lymphocyte leukemia. Note on this clone: Its antigen remains unknown.

Some clones are missing from TCRdb's copy, which holds only in-frame ones; the method was immunoSEQ multiplex PCR. Of tens of thousands of clones listed, 65% to 85% are singletons. The CDR3 totals 14 residues. V dropped 2 bases and J dropped 6 bases, with 15 bases sitting between them. Germline assignment: CDR1 SGHNT and CDR2 YYREEE (reference sequence). Study-level points and caveats: No patients shared main leukemic clonotypes, though less than 30% appeared at low frequency elsewhere. TRBV06-family usage was enriched in top patient clones (8/27) versus controls (2/35).

Controls came from buffy coats of healthy blood donors. Material: CD4+ T cells from blood buffy coats. This TCR derives from a human donor in good health. The chain is built from TRBV5-4 and TRBJ2-7; D may be TRBD1 (5 bases). The CDR3, as DNA: TGTGCCAGCAGCTTCAGGGTAGTGAATTCCGAGCAGTACTTC. Translation gives CASSFRVVNSEQYF.